The present T cell receptor (beta chain) was sequenced within a study of cytomegalovirus exposure and HLA in healthy donors. PCR primers comprised 60 Vbeta and 13 Jbeta primers. Measured with immunoSEQ multiplex PCR; TCRdb has only the in-frame clones, and not every one. The table lists 150,000 to 200,000 clones, roughly 83% of them singletons. This sequence originates from a woman in her forties or fifties in good health and CMV-seronegative. Input material: PBMCs.

CDR3 DNA sequence: TGTGCCAGCAGACAGACCGGGAGGGCACATGGGCAGTTCTTC. This codes for CASRQTGRAHGQFF. V gene TRBV28 combines with J gene TRBJ2-1; 8 nucleotides line up with TRBD2. CDR1 and CDR2 (germline): MDHEN, SYDVKM. The length of the CDR3 is 14 residues. V dropped 6 bases and J dropped 12; count of bases not matched to a gene: 13.